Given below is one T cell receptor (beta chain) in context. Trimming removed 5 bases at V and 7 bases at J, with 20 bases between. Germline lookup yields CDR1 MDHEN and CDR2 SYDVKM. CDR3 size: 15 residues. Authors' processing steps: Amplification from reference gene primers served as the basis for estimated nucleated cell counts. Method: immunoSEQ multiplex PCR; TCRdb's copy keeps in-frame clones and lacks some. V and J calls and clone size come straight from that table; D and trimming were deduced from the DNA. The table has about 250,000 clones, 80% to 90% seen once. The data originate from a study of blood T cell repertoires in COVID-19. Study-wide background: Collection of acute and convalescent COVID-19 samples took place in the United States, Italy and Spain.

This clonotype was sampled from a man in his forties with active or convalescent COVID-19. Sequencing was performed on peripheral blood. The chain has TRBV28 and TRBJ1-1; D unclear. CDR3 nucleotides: TGTGCCAGCAGTCCGGGCGGGTCGGGTGACGTTGAAGCTTTCTTT. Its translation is CASSPGGSGDVEAFF.